Listed below are T cell receptor beta chains from one sample, sequenced in a study of blood T cell repertoires in COVID-19. The method was immunoSEQ multiplex PCR; TCRdb's version includes in-frame clones alone and lacks a portion of them. Among 340,000 or so clones listed, over 70% were seen once. The sample taken for sequencing was peripheral blood. These receptors originate from a man between 25 and 39 years old with active or convalescent COVID-19. Both conserved end residues are part of each CDR3. The D gene is left open where the match is weak. Clone size is stated in some rows and not others, as once, few, many or a class when expanded.

>TRBV27|.|11|TRBD2|TRBJ2-7
TGTGCCAGCACGGGAGGTGGCGAGCAGTACTTC
CASTGGGEQYF
>TRBV14|.|14|TRBD1|TRBJ1-5
TGTGCCAGCAGCCTCAGGGGCAGGGGGCAGCCCCAGCATTTT
CASSLRGRGQPQHF
>TRBV4-2|.|16|TRBD2|TRBJ2-1
TGTGCCAGCAGCCAAGGGCTAGCGGGCTCCTACAATGAGCAGTTCTTC
CASSQGLAGSYNEQFF
>TRBV5-6|.|16|TRBD2|TRBJ2-5
TGTGCCAGCAGCTTGGCCGGACTAGCGGGGGGAGAGACCCAGTACTTC
CASSLAGLAGGETQYF
>TRBV6-1|.|13|.|TRBJ2-7
TGTGCCAGCAGTGAAACCGGGATCTACGAGCAGTACTTC
CASSETGIYEQYF
>TRBV5-1|.|14|.|TRBJ2-7
TGCGCCAGCAGACCCGCGGTCGCCCCTGGCGAGCAGTACTTC
CASRPAVAPGEQYF
>TRBV7-8|.|14|TRBD1|TRBJ1-1
TGTGCCAGCAGCGTCGACAGGGGGAACACTGAAGCTTTCTTT
CASSVDRGNTEAFF
>TRBV28|.|12|TRBD1|TRBJ2-7
TGTGCCAGCAGGAGACAGGGCTACGAGCAGTACTTC
CASRRQGYEQYF
>TRBV4-2|.|16|TRBD2|TRBJ2-1
TGTGCCAGCAGCCAAGGCAGGCTAGCGGGTAAGGATGAGCAGTTCTTC
CASSQGRLAGKDEQFF
>TRBV19|.|15|TRBD1|TRBJ2-3
TGTGCCAGTAGTTCGACAGGGGATAGCACAGATACGCAGTATTTT
CASSSTGDSTDTQYF
>TRBV12-3/TRBV12-4|.|13|.|TRBJ1-1
TGTGCCAGCAGAAGACAGTTGAACACTGAAGCTTTCTTT
CASRRQLNTEAFF
>TRBV11-1|.|15|TRBD1|TRBJ1-1
TGTGCCAGCAGCACCCGGACAGGGGGGAACACTGAAGCTTTCTTT
CASSTRTGGNTEAFF
>TRBV11-2|.|13|.|TRBJ2-7
TGTGCCAGCAGCTTAGGTTACTCCTACGAGCAGTACTTC
CASSLGYSYEQYF
>TRBV27|few|12|TRBD1|TRBJ1-4
TGTGCCAGCGCCAGACAGGGTGAAAAACTGTTTTTT
CASARQGEKLFF
>TRBV4-3|.|14|.|TRBJ1-6
TGCGCCAGCAGCCAAGATCGGGGGAATTCACCCCTCCACTTT
CASSQDRGNSPLHF
>TRBV7-9|few|15|.|TRBJ2-6
TGTGCCAGCAAGGGGGTAGGCTATGGGGCCAACGTCCTGACTTTC
CASKGVGYGANVLTF
>TRBV24-1|.|16|.|TRBJ1-3
TGTGCCACCAGGGGGGGGCGCATGAGCTCTGGAAACACCATATATTTT
CATRGGRMSSGNTIYF
>TRBV11-2|.|16|TRBD1|TRBJ2-5
TGTGCCAGCAGCTCCCGGGACAGGGGATTTCAAGAGACCCAGTACTTC
CASSSRDRGFQETQYF
>TRBV28|.|12|.|TRBJ1-2
TGTGCCAGCACGCGGGGCAGCGAGGGCTACACCTTC
CASTRGSEGYTF
>TRBV6-6|.|12|.|TRBJ2-5
TGTGCCAGCAGGATACTCGGGGAGACCCAGTACTTC
CASRILGETQYF
>TRBV6-2/TRBV6-3|.|15|TRBD1|TRBJ2-5
TGTGCCAGCAGCCCCCCGACAGGGCCCCAAGAGACCCAGTACTTC
CASSPPTGPQETQYF
>TRBV5-4|.|16|TRBD2|TRBJ2-1
TGTGCCAGCAGGTTTGGGGGGACTAGCGCGGACAATGAGCAGTTCTTC
CASRFGGTSADNEQFF
>TRBV5-6|.|16|TRBD1|TRBJ1-4
TGTGCCAGCAGCTTAACCGGACAGGGAAGTTGGGAAAAACTGTTTTTT
CASSLTGQGSWEKLFF
>TRBV4-3|few|14|TRBD1|TRBJ2-1
TGCGCCAGCAGCCAGGATACAGGGGTCGGTGAGCAGTTCTTC
CASSQDTGVGEQFF
>TRBV3-1/TRBV3-2|once|14|TRBD2|TRBJ2-3
TGTGCCAGCAGCAGCGGGGGGTGGGCAGATACGCAGTATTTT
CASSSGGWADTQYF
>TRBV9|few|15|TRBD2|TRBJ2-1
TGTGCCAGCAGCGTGACTAGCGGGAGCCACAATGAGCAGTTCTTC
CASSVTSGSHNEQFF
>TRBV5-1|.|15|.|TRBJ1-6
TGCGCCAGCAGCTTGGCACTCAGGGGCGGGTCACCCCTCCACTTT
CASSLALRGGSPLHF
>TRBV4-2|.|18|.|TRBJ2-1
TGTGCCAGCAGCCAAGAGTCGGGCCGCTGGAGGACTAACGGGGAGCAGTTCTTC
CASSQESGRWRTNGEQFF
>TRBV30|.|13|.|TRBJ2-2
TGTGCCTGGAGTGCCAGGGACACCGGGGAGCTGTTTTTT
CAWSARDTGELFF
>TRBV11-2|.|14|TRBD1|TRBJ2-7
TGTGCCAGCAGCTCGTTGACAGGGGCCTACGAGCAGTACTTC
CASSSLTGAYEQYF
>TRBV4-1|.|15|.|TRBJ1-2
TGCGCCAGCAGCCAAGAAGGAGGGGTCGGCTATGGCTACACCTTC
CASSQEGGVGYGYTF
>TRBV7-9|.|14|TRBD1|TRBJ1-2
TGTGCCAGCAGCTTGGAAGGGGGCGACTATGGCTACACCTTC
CASSLEGGDYGYTF
>TRBV10-3|.|15|TRBD2|TRBJ2-1
TGTGCCATCAGTGTCTGGCTAGCGGAGCTGGGTGAGCAGTTCTTC
CAISVWLAELGEQFF
>TRBV25-1|few|10|.|TRBJ2-7
TGTGCCAGCAGTGATCACGGGCAGTACTTC
CASSDHGQYF
>TRBV3-1/TRBV3-2|.|16|.|TRBJ1-5
TGTGCCAGCAGCCAAGTAGTAGTCGGCCGGGGGAGGCCCCAGCATTTT
CASSQVVVGRGRPQHF